The 28 T cell receptor beta chains in this list originate from one sample, sequenced in a study of graft-versus-host responses after intestinal transplantation. The antigens of these receptors remain unknown. TCRdb keeps only in-frame clones here, not all; method: immunoSEQ multiplex PCR. The table has some 76,000 clones, around 87% seen once. The material sequenced was unstimulated CD8+ T cells sorted from spleen or lymph node cells, taken before transplant. The receptors shown here come from a human donor who was the organ donor for an intestinal transplant.

V usage is TRBV6-1 and J usage is TRBJ1-5; unclear D gene. This CDR3 region has 13 residues. Germline V lookup: CDR1 MNHNS, CDR2 SASEGT. V was clipped by 6 bases and J by 5 bases, with 11 bases between them. The CDR3 DNA reads as TGTGCCAGCAGCTACAATATGGATCAGCCCCAGCATTTT. This gives the protein CASSYNMDQPQHF.

CDR3 residues: CASNQFADTEAFF. The DNA of the CDR3 is TGTGCCAGCAATCAGTTTGCGGACACTGAAGCTTTCTTT. The rearrangement links TRBV2 to TRBJ1-1; the D is unclear. The CDR3 contains 13 residues. Germline V gene data show CDR1 as SNHLY and CDR2 as FYNNEI. V was cut by 7 bases and J by 3 bases, with 12 bases left in between.

This chain uses TRBV11-2 with TRBJ2-2, with TRBD2 matching 10 bases. Germline assignment: CDR1 SGHAT and CDR2 FQNNGV. The CDR3 sequence is 16 residues long. Unmatched junction bases numbered 8, after V lost 5 bases and J lost 5 bases. The CDR3 spells CASSGRTSGGTGELFF. The DNA of the CDR3 is TGTGCCAGCAGCGGCAGGACTAGCGGTGGAACCGGGGAGCTGTTTTTT.

In its sample, this clone was seen once. The V call is TRBV7-9, the J call TRBJ2-7; D ambiguous. The CDR3 has 13 amino acids. CDR1 is SEHNR and CDR2 is FQNEAQ in the germline V gene (reference sequence). Trimming took 2 bases from V and 1 from J, leaving 6 bases between them. The DNA for the CDR3 is TGTGCCAGCAGCTTAAGTGGTTCCTACGAGCAGTACTTC. Protein: CASSLSGSYEQYF.

This chain links TRBV5-1 with TRBJ2-2; weak D call: TRBD1 (6 bases). The CDR3 is made up of 19 amino acids. Trimming removed 4 bases from V and 3 bases from J, with 25 bases in between. CDR1 and CDR2 (germline): SGHRS, YFSETQ. CDR3 in amino acids: CASSVVARSGTNYTGELFF. The CDR3 DNA reads as TGCGCCAGCAGCGTTGTGGCCCGTTCCGGGACAAACTACACCGGGGAGCTGTTTTTT.

The V call is TRBV4-1, the J call TRBJ2-7, with 8 positions matching TRBD1. CDR1 and CDR2 (germline): MGHRA, YSYEKL. V trimming: 1 base; J trimming: 0 bases; junction bases outside the gene matches: 5. This CDR3 comprises 16 residues. The CDR3 DNA reads as TGCGCCAGCAGCCAAGGAATCCAGGGGGCCTCCTACGAGCAGTACTTC. Protein sequence: CASSQGIQGASYEQYF.

The chain joins TRBV7-3 to TRBJ2-1; weak D call: TRBD1 (6 bases). CDR3 length equals 17 residues. V lost 1 base, J lost 3 bases, and 16 bases lay in between. Per germline, CDR1 SGHTA and CDR2 FQGTGA. The CDR3 DNA follows: TGTGCCAGCAGCTTAAACGGCCAGGGGAAATACTACAATGAGCAGTTCTTC. Its protein is CASSLNGQGKYYNEQFF.

The rearrangement links TRBV2 to TRBJ2-5; 9 bases match TRBD2. The CDR3 spans 14 residues. V shed 1 base and J 3 bases; nucleotides not matched to a gene: 0. The germline V gene has CDR1 SNHLY and CDR2 FYNNEI. As DNA, the CDR3 is TGTGCCAGCAGTGAAGGACTAGCGGAAGAGACCCAGTACTTC. Translation gives CASSEGLAEETQYF.

The chain recombines TRBV5-1 with TRBJ2-7, with D perhaps matching TRBD1 (6 bases). Deletions cut 4 bases from V and 5 bases from J, with 13 bases between. CDR1 is SGHRS, CDR2 YFSETQ, per germline. This CDR3 region has 13 residues. CDR3 sequence: CASSPPGVDEQYF. CDR3 bases: TGCGCCAGCAGCCCCCCAGGGGTCGACGAGCAGTACTTC.

The rearrangement uses TRBV4-1 and TRBJ2-1; 14 positions agree with TRBD2. V shed 4 bases and J 9 bases; nucleotides not matched to a gene: 11. Germline V gene data show CDR1 as MGHRA and CDR2 as YSYEKL. This CDR3 region has 17 residues. In DNA, the CDR3 is TGCGCCAGCAGCCTTTTAGTCGGACTAGCGGGGGGCACTGAGCAGTTCTTC. Protein: CASSLLVGLAGGTEQFF.

The chain couples TRBV5-8 to TRBJ1-4; D gene unclear. Germline V gives CDR1 SGHTS, CDR2 YDEGEE. V dropped 0 bases and J dropped 12 bases, with 21 bases sitting between them. The CDR3 covers 16 residues. In DNA, the CDR3 is TGTGCCAGCAGCTTGGGGGAAGGGTGGCATGAAGTCCAACTGTTTTTT. It yields the protein CASSLGEGWHEVQLFF.

A single count supports this clone. V and J are TRBV9 and TRBJ2-2; 8 bases are shared with TRBD1. Losses at the gene ends were 3 bases for V and 5 bases for J; bases not matched to a gene: 6. CDR1 and CDR2 from the germline V gene are SGDLS and YYNGEE. There are 15 residues in the CDR3. CDR3 sequence reads: CASSGYRGRTGELFF. In DNA form, the CDR3 reads TGTGCCAGCAGCGGGTACAGGGGGAGAACCGGGGAGCTGTTTTTT.

CDR3 DNA: TGCGCCAGCAGCCCGAACAGGGGGCTTCACTATGGCTACACCTTC. Protein: CASSPNRGLHYGYTF. This chain links TRBV5-1 with TRBJ1-2, with 9 bases matching TRBD1. The V segment lost 4 bases and the J segment 3 bases; nucleotides outside the gene matches: 7. Germline CDR1 and CDR2: SGHRS and YFSETQ. The CDR3 runs 15 residues.

The chain has TRBV9 and TRBJ1-1; no firm D call. V dropped 0 bases and J dropped 3 bases, with 21 bases sitting between them. The CDR3 is 18 amino acids. CDR1 and CDR2 from the germline V gene are SGDLS and YYNGEE. The DNA of the CDR3 is TGTGCCAGCAGCGTAGGACTATATTACGCGGTGGGTGACACTGAAGCTTTCTTT. The encoded protein is CASSVGLYYAVGDTEAFF. Variable domain in full (rest from reference TRBV9 and TRBJ1-1): DSGVTQTPKHLITATGQRVTLRCSPRSGDLSVYWYQQSLDQGLQFLIQYYNGEERAKGNILERFSAQQFPDLHSELNLSSLELGDSALYFCASSVGLYYAVGDTEAFFGQGTRLTVV.

This chain connects TRBV4-1 to TRBJ2-7; TRBD1 matches 9 bases. This CDR3 has 14 residues. V shed 4 bases and J 5 bases; nucleotides not matched to a gene: 6. In germline, CDR1 is MGHRA, CDR2 YSYEKL. The CDR3 is CASSPGTGRHEQYF. As DNA, the CDR3 is TGCGCCAGCAGCCCCGGGACAGGGAGGCACGAGCAGTACTTC.

The chain couples TRBV6-5 to TRBJ2-7; 7 bases agree with TRBD1. With V trimmed by 5 bases and J by 1 base, 2 bases remained unmatched. Germline V gene lookup returns CDR1 MNHEY and CDR2 SVGAGI. The CDR3 extends over 13 amino acids. The CDR3 reads CASSPGQSYEQYF. CDR3 DNA sequence: TGTGCCAGCAGTCCGGGACAGTCCTACGAGCAGTACTTC.

Comment on this clone: The sample has other DNA sequences that encode this CDR3 too. V usage is TRBV6-5 and J usage is TRBJ2-1, with TRBD2 matching over 8 bases. Losses at the gene ends were 2 bases for V and 5 bases for J; bases not matched to a gene: 5. The CDR3 covers 15 residues. The germline CDR1 and CDR2 sequences are MNHEY and SVGAGI. The CDR3 DNA reads TGTGCCAGCAGTTACAGCGGGGGACCAAACAATGAGCAGTTCTTC. Protein: CASSYSGGPNNEQFF.

The rearrangement joins TRBV5-1 to TRBJ1-3, with 8 bases that match TRBD1. Trimming at V came to 0 bases and at J to 4 bases, leaving 6 bases not matched to a gene. CDR1 and CDR2 from the germline V gene are SGHRS and YFSETQ. The CDR3 is 16 amino acids. In DNA, the CDR3 is TGCGCCAGCAGCTTGGGTCAGGGGGCGGGAGGAAACACCATATATTTT. Protein product: CASSLGQGAGGNTIYF.

This chain uses TRBV4-2 with TRBJ2-7, with unresolved D. Germline CDR1 is LGHNA and CDR2 is YNFKEQ. The CDR3 covers 15 residues. V lost 0 bases and J lost 0, with 9 bases in between. The CDR3: CASSQDSYSSYEQYF. CDR3 bases: TGTGCCAGCAGCCAAGACAGCTATAGCTCCTACGAGCAGTACTTC.

V gene TRBV28 combines with J gene TRBJ1-6; D not resolved. This CDR3 region has 14 residues. The V gene's germline CDR1 is MDHEN and CDR2 SYDVKM. The V end lost 7 bases, the J end lost 5 bases, and 12 bases lay between the germline ends. In DNA, the CDR3 is TGTGCCAGCACCCAGGTCCTACATAATTCACCCCTCCACTTT. Residues: CASTQVLHNSPLHF.

The chain recombines TRBV30 with TRBJ2-1, with TRBD2 matching over 8 bases. The CDR3 loop spans 12 amino acids. Per germline, CDR1 GTSNPN and CDR2 SVGIG (reference sequence). Trimming took 0 bases from V and 10 from J; bases not matched to a gene: 2. DNA of the CDR3: TGTGCCTGGAGTGTCGCTAGCGGGGAGCAGTTCTTC. It translates to CAWSVASGEQFF.

The rearrangement joins TRBV9 to TRBJ2-3; D perhaps matches TRBD1 (6 bases). The CDR3 is made up of 14 amino acids. Deletions cut 4 bases from V and 4 bases from J, with 13 bases between. Germline V gene data show CDR1 as SGDLS and CDR2 as YYNGEE. The CDR3 DNA reads as TGTGCCAGCAGCTCCTTTGGGACATCAGATACGCAGTATTTT. Its translation: CASSSFGTSDTQYF. Based on the CDR3 plus reference TRBV9 and TRBJ2-3, the full variable domain is DSGVTQTPKHLITATGQRVTLRCSPRSGDLSVYWYQQSLDQGLQFLIQYYNGEERAKGNILERFSAQQFPDLHSELNLSSLELGDSALYFCASSSFGTSDTQYFGPGTRLTVL.

J is TRBJ2-3 and V is TRBV7-7, with 11 bases identical to TRBD2. CDR3 size: 16 residues. V was pared by 5 bases and J by 2 bases, with 6 bases of the junction left unmatched. Germline assignment: CDR1 SSHAT and CDR2 FNYEAQ (reference sequence). CDR3 in amino acids: CASSPIAGGITDTQYF. CDR3 DNA: TGTGCCAGCAGCCCCATAGCGGGGGGGATCACAGATACGCAGTATTTT. Drawing the rest from reference TRBV7-7 and TRBJ2-3, the complete variable domain is GAGVSQSPRYKVTKRGQDVTLRCDPISSHATLYWYQQALGQGPEFLTYFNYEAQPDKSGLPSDRFSAERPEGSISTLTIQRTEQRDSAMYRCASSPIAGGITDTQYFGPGTRLTVL.

CDR3 coding DNA: TGTGCCAGCAGTTTAGGGGGTGGGGGGGGCGCCTTCGTCACTGAAGCTTTCTTT. It codes for CASSLGGGGGAFVTEAFF. The chain employs TRBV27 and TRBJ1-1, with D possibly being TRBD1 (6 bases). Germline V lookup: CDR1 MNHEY, CDR2 SMNVEV (reference sequence). V lost 2 bases and J lost 4, with 23 bases in between. This CDR3 comprises 18 residues.

V gene TRBV10-3 combines with J gene TRBJ2-7, with 9 bases lining up with TRBD1. Germline V lookup: CDR1 ENHRY, CDR2 SYGVKD. V dropped 4 bases and J dropped 0; count of bases not matched to a gene: 4. The CDR3 has 15 amino acids. The CDR3 DNA reads TGTGCCATCAGTGTTGACAGGGGGATCTCCTACGAGCAGTACTTC. Its translation: CAISVDRGISYEQYF.

The V gene is TRBV27, the J gene TRBJ2-7; the D gene is possibly TRBD2 (6 bases). CDR1 is MNHEY and CDR2 is SMNVEV in the germline V gene (reference sequence). CDR3 length: 14 amino acids. Trimming left V 0 bases short and J 2 bases short, with 8 bases between. This CDR3 is CASSLSPGAYEQYF. The CDR3 bases are TGTGCCAGCAGTTTATCGCCGGGGGCCTACGAGCAGTACTTC.

This clone was recorded only once. Mismatch with germline at one junction end may stem from a read error. The V call is TRBV6-1, the J call TRBJ2-1; D not certain. Germline V gene lookup returns CDR1 MNHNS and CDR2 SASEGT. This CDR3 has 12 amino acids. DNA of the CDR3: TGTGCCAGCAGCGACTCCCACAATGAGCAGTTCTTC. The encoded protein is CASSDSHNEQFF.

This rearrangement joins TRBV15 to TRBJ1-1; TRBD1 is a possible D gene (5 bases). V gave up 0 bases and J gave up 4 bases, with 12 bases separating them. The germline CDR1 and CDR2 sequences are LNHNV and YYDKDF (reference sequence). The CDR3 loop spans 15 amino acids. In DNA form, the CDR3 reads TGTGCCACCAGCAGAGATAGAGGGGTGGGCACTGAAGCTTTCTTT. Encoded protein: CATSRDRGVGTEAFF.